The 15 T cell receptor beta chains reported below all come from one sample, sequenced in a study of lymphopenia after photon versus proton radiotherapy. Produced via immunoSEQ multiplex PCR; TCRdb's table is partial and in-frame only. The sample holds over 20,000 clones, around four fifths seen once. This specimen was peripheral blood, taken from a patient treated with photon-based radiotherapy. The receptors were sampled from a woman between 45 and 60 years old with pancreatic cancer.

The chain links TRBV9 to TRBJ1-3, with D unclear. Germline V gene lookup returns CDR1 SGDLS and CDR2 YYNGEE. The V and J ends lost 6 bases and 0 bases respectively, with 13 bases between them. CDR3 length: 15 residues. The CDR3 region has the DNA TGTGCCAGCAATCGCCAAGGGTTCTCTGGAAACACCATATATTTT. Amino acids: CASNRQGFSGNTIYF.

Only one count was recorded for this clone. The CDR3 DNA reads as TGTGCCAGCAGTTACGCATGGGAAAAACTGTTTTTT. This sequence encodes CASSYAWEKLFF. The gene calls are TRBV6-6 and TRBJ1-4; D is unclear. The V end was cut by 2 bases, the J end by 8 bases, with 6 bases between. Germline CDR1 MNHNY, CDR2 SVGAGI (reference sequence). The CDR3 sequence is 12 residues long.

This chain joins TRBV7-9 and TRBJ1-2; no definite D call. Germline CDR1 is SEHNR and CDR2 is FQNEAQ (reference sequence). V lost 5 bases and J lost 6, with 19 bases in between. The CDR3 has 15 residues. The CDR3 coding sequence is TGTGCCAGCAGCGAGGCCGGACCCCGAGGTCATGGCTACACCTTC. It yields the protein CASSEAGPRGHGYTF.

The chain combines TRBV29-1 with TRBJ2-7; TRBD2 might be the D (6 bases). The ends were cut back, 4 bases at V and 3 bases at J, with 25 bases in the middle. This CDR3 has 17 residues. Germline V CDR1 and CDR2: SQVTM, ANQGSEA. The CDR3, as DNA: TGCAGCGTTGCCCAGTTTTGGGGGGACGAAGCGAGCTACGAGCAGTACTTC. It specifies CSVAQFWGDEASYEQYF.

This clone has a handful of counts. The chain recombines TRBV27 with TRBJ2-3, with 9 positions matching TRBD2. CDR3 length equals 16 residues. The germline gives CDR1 MNHEY, CDR2 SMNVEV (reference sequence). The ends lost 0 bases at V and 3 bases at J; junction bases unmatched: 4. CDR3 bases: TGTGCCAGCAGTTTATCGACAGCGGGAGGTACAGATACGCAGTATTTT. Its protein product is CASSLSTAGGTDTQYF.

The J gene is TRBJ1-4, the V gene TRBV5-4; 7 nucleotides line up with TRBD1. The CDR3 spans 16 residues. The V and J ends lost 4 bases and 3 bases, in that order; junction bases with no gene match: 9. Germline V gene data show CDR1 as SGHNT and CDR2 as YYREEE (reference sequence). The CDR3, as DNA: TGTGCCAGCAGCGCTTACCGGGACAGATCTAATGAAAAACTGTTTTTT. Its translation is CASSAYRDRSNEKLFF.

V is TRBV13 and J is TRBJ2-7; D is unclear. The CDR3 length is 12 residues. V was pared by 3 bases and J by 6 bases, with 9 bases between. In germline, CDR1 is PRHDT, CDR2 FYEKMQ (reference sequence). CDR3 residues: CASSLGRVEQYF. DNA for the CDR3: TGTGCCAGCAGCTTGGGCCGTGTCGAGCAGTACTTC.

The chain is built from TRBV10-2 and TRBJ1-1, with no clear D. Germline V gene lookup returns CDR1 WSHSY and CDR2 SAAADI. V dropped 5 bases and J dropped 2 bases, with 6 bases sitting between them. The CDR3 contains 12 residues. CDR3 protein: CASSPRNTEAFF. CDR3 in DNA: TGCGCCAGCAGTCCCAGAAACACTGAAGCTTTCTTT.

The chain couples TRBV4-3 to TRBJ1-4; 8 nucleotides line up with TRBD1. Unmatched junction bases numbered 14, after V lost 0 bases and J lost 5 bases. This CDR3 is built from 19 residues. CDR1 is LGHNA, CDR2 YSLEER, per germline. This CDR3 is CASSQDLGTGVGGNEKLFF. In nucleotides, the CDR3 is TGCGCCAGCAGCCAAGACCTCGGGACAGGTGTCGGCGGCAATGAAAAACTGTTTTTT.

This clone was counted between two and nine times. The genes are TRBV7-6 and TRBJ1-5, with no clear D. CDR1 SGHVS and CDR2 FNYEAQ come from the germline V gene. V was pared by 5 bases and J by 9 bases, with 17 bases between. CDR3 length equals 14 residues. CDR3 protein: CASSVWEDPGPQHF. CDR3 coding DNA: TGTGCCAGCAGCGTGTGGGAGGACCCTGGGCCCCAGCATTTT.

The chain recombines TRBV6-5 with TRBJ1-1; D not certain. V lost 4 bases and J 3 bases, leaving 12 bases between the germline ends. The germline V gene encodes CDR1 MNHEY and CDR2 SVGAGI. The CDR3 is 14 residues long. DNA for the CDR3: TGTGCCAGCAGTTTCCCGTACCCGGACACTGAAGCTTTCTTT. Its protein product is CASSFPYPDTEAFF.

This clone was picked up a small number of times. The chain is built from TRBV7-2 and TRBJ1-4; no clear D. Between the trimmed V and J ends, which lost 0 bases and 8 bases, there was a span of 13 bases. Germline V CDR1 and CDR2: SGHTA, FQGNSA. The CDR3 has 15 residues. In DNA form, the CDR3 reads TGTGCCAGCAGCTTAGCGCAAGGCCCATTGGAAAAACTGTTTTTT. It is translated as CASSLAQGPLEKLFF.

The rearrangement uses TRBV7-2 and TRBJ1-2; D might be TRBD1 (5 bases). Germline V gives CDR1 SGHTA, CDR2 FQGNSA. Trimming took off 5 bases at V and 14 bases at J, with 24 bases between the two ends. The CDR3 extends over 14 amino acids. The CDR3 here is CASSPFPGDYAPTF. The DNA for the CDR3 is TGTGCCAGCAGCCCCTTCCCGGGGGACTATGCCCCGACCTTC.

The table lists this clone with a few counts. This chain uses TRBV4-2 with TRBJ2-3; D gene unclear. This CDR3 spans 13 amino acids. The germline V gene encodes CDR1 LGHNA and CDR2 YNFKEQ. V lost 3 bases, J lost 0 bases, and 4 bases lay in between. The CDR3 protein is CASSQSSTDTQYF. The CDR3, as DNA: TGTGCCAGCAGCCAGTCTAGCACAGATACGCAGTATTTT.

The chain carries TRBV6-5 and TRBJ1-3; possible D gene TRBD1, 5 bases. The CDR3 loop spans 15 amino acids. V was pared by 0 bases and J by 0 bases, with 6 bases between. Germline V CDR1 and CDR2: MNHEY, SVGAGI. The CDR3 DNA reads TGTGCCAGCAGTTACTCGGGGGACTCTGGAAACACCATATATTTT. This translates into CASSYSGDSGNTIYF.